Shown below are 26 T cell receptor beta chains from a single sample sequenced in a study of naive and memory T cell subsets. Overall study results and limits: Possibly reflecting memory cells re-expressing CD45RA, a few larger clonotypes occurred in naive repertoires, especially CD8.

Two oligonucleotides, mixed equimolar, formed the beta constant-region primer covering TRBC1 and TRBC2. Four rounds of PCR amplified the ligated cDNA using nested alpha and beta constant-region primers plus SP2. One entry per CDR3 protein results from TCRdb running MiXCR on the UMI-ligation and nested PCR reads. Of roughly 97,000 distinct CDR3 sequences in the sample, about 14% were seen once. Their specific antigens are unknown. Sequences were obtained from naive CD8+ T cells from blood. Receptors originate from a human donor in good health.

This chain joins TRBV5-1 and TRBJ1-2, with D uncertain. The V gene lost 5 bases and the J gene lost 8 bases, with 10 bases spanning the gap. The CDR3 length is 11 residues. CDR1 and CDR2 (germline): SGHRS, YFSETQ. The CDR3 bases are TGCGCCAGCAGTGCGGGCGGCGGCTACACCTTC. Encoded protein: CASSAGGGYTF.

This clonotype was picked up a small number of times. V gene TRBV9 combines with J gene TRBJ2-2; 12 bases are shared with TRBD2. V shed 0 bases and J 1 base; nucleotides not matched to a gene: 1. The germline CDR1 and CDR2 sequences are SGDLS and YYNGEE. This CDR3 comprises 17 residues. This CDR3 is CASSVAGLAGNTGELFF. Written as DNA, the CDR3 is TGTGCCAGCAGCGTAGCGGGACTAGCGGGGAACACCGGGGAGCTGTTTTTT. Drawing the rest from reference TRBV9 and TRBJ2-2, the complete variable domain is DSGVTQTPKHLITATGQRVTLRCSPRSGDLSVYWYQQSLDQGLQFLIQYYNGEERAKGNILERFSAQQFPDLHSELNLSSLELGDSALYFCASSVAGLAGNTGELFFGEGSRLTVL.

V gene TRBV29-1 combines with J gene TRBJ2-1; perhaps D is TRBD1 or TRBD2 (5 bases each). The V end was cut by 6 bases, the J end by 7 bases, with 16 bases between. The CDR3 covers 13 residues. Germline assignment: CDR1 SQVTM and CDR2 ANQGSEA. The chain's CDR3 is CSVPGPRSNEQFF. The CDR3 DNA reads as TGCAGCGTGCCGGGACCGAGAAGTAATGAGCAGTTCTTC.

This clonotype was recorded at least ten times. The rearrangement links TRBV5-4 to TRBJ2-1; the D gene is possibly TRBD2 (7 bases). The V gene lost 0 bases and the J gene lost 4 bases, with 11 bases spanning the gap. The CDR3 loop spans 15 amino acids. The V gene's germline CDR1 is SGHNT and CDR2 YYREEE (reference sequence). The CDR3 coding sequence is TGTGCCAGCAGCTTGGAAAGGGGGGGATACAATGAGCAGTTCTTC. Its translation: CASSLERGGYNEQFF.

DNA of the CDR3: TGTGCCAGCAGCTTAGAAGCCCGACAAGAGACCCAGTACTTC. As protein: CASSLEARQETQYF. The gene calls are TRBV11-1 and TRBJ2-5, with D unresolved. The CDR3 contains 14 residues. In germline, CDR1 is SGHAT, CDR2 FQDESV (reference sequence). V was cut by 1 base and J by 2 bases, with 8 bases left in between. The full variable domain, rest sourced from reference TRBV11-1 and TRBJ2-5, is EAEVAQSPRYKITEKSQAVAFWCDPISGHATLYWYRQILGQGPELLVQFQDESVVDDSQLPKDRFSAERLKGVDSTLKIQPAELGDSAMYLCASSLEARQETQYFGPGTRLLVL.

At least ten counts were recorded for this clonotype. This CDR3 is CASFRKLFF. CDR3 bases: TGTGCCAGCTTCAGGAAACTGTTTTTT. The V and J genes are TRBV21-1 and TRBJ1-4. TRBV21-1 is a documented pseudogene. This CDR3 region has 9 residues.

This clonotype was counted a few times. This chain connects TRBV2 to TRBJ2-5; D not certain. Germline CDR1 is SNHLY and CDR2 is FYNNEI. Trimming took off 2 bases at V and 7 bases at J, with 20 bases between the two ends. The CDR3 has 16 residues. CDR3 sequence: CASSETEETTLRTQYF. CDR3 coding DNA: TGTGCCAGCAGTGAAACCGAGGAAACCACCCTTCGGACCCAGTACTTC.

This clonotype was counted only a few times. The rearrangement uses TRBV4-3 and TRBJ2-3; 8 nucleotides line up with TRBD2. Germline assignment: CDR1 LGHNA and CDR2 YSLEER. With 4 bases clipped from V and 2 bases from J, the junction kept 2 bases outside the gene matches. CDR3 length: 14 residues. The CDR3 nucleotides read TGCGCCAGCAGCCCGACTAGCGACACAGATACGCAGTATTTT. It translates to CASSPTSDTDTQYF.

This chain uses TRBV27 with TRBJ2-1, with 9 bases identical to TRBD2. Trimming removed 0 bases from V and 3 bases from J; junction bases left unmatched: 6. This CDR3 comprises 17 residues. In germline, CDR1 is MNHEY, CDR2 SMNVEV (reference sequence). The CDR3 loop reads CASSLSRTSAYYNEQFF. DNA of the CDR3: TGTGCCAGCAGTTTATCTCGGACTAGCGCTTACTACAATGAGCAGTTCTTC.

This clonotype was observed a handful of times. The rearrangement links TRBV9 to TRBJ1-5; D gene uncertain. Germline lookup yields CDR1 SGDLS and CDR2 YYNGEE. V lost 2 bases, J lost 2 bases, and 32 bases lay in between. The CDR3 extends over 22 amino acids. In nucleotides, the CDR3 is TGTGCCAGCAGCGTTTGCACCCAACCGCCGGACTCCCCCATTAGGGGCAATCAGCCCCAGCATTTT. The encoded protein is CASSVCTQPPDSPIRGNQPQHF. Full variable domain (remainder filled in from reference TRBV9 and TRBJ1-5): DSGVTQTPKHLITATGQRVTLRCSPRSGDLSVYWYQQSLDQGLQFLIQYYNGEERAKGNILERFSAQQFPDLHSELNLSSLELGDSALYFCASSVCTQPPDSPIRGNQPQHFGDGTRLSIL.

The chain is built from TRBV24-1 and TRBJ2-1; the D is unclear. Trimming removed 5 bases from V and 3 bases from J, with 13 bases in between. This CDR3 region has 15 residues. Germline V gene data show CDR1 as KGHDR and CDR2 as SFDVKD. The CDR3 DNA reads as TGTGCCACCAGTGTCCAGGAGTCCGGCTACAATGAGCAGTTCTTC. It is translated as CATSVQESGYNEQFF.

This clonotype appeared a few times. The chain couples TRBV6-2 or TRBV6-3 to TRBJ2-3, with D uncertain. CDR1 and CDR2 (germline): MNHEY, SVGEGT. Trimming pared 5 bases from V and 4 bases from J, leaving 4 bases between. This CDR3 region has 11 residues. CDR3 nucleotide sequence: TGTGCCAGCAGTATTTCAGATACGCAGTATTTT. It translates to CASSISDTQYF.

Many counts were recorded for this clonotype. In DNA, the CDR3 is TGCGCCAGCAGCCAAGAGGCCGAGAATTACAATGAGCAGTTCTTC. Translation gives CASSQEAENYNEQFF. The rearrangement uses TRBV4-3 and TRBJ2-1; D not resolved. V dropped 0 bases and J dropped 4 bases, with 10 bases sitting between them. This CDR3 comprises 15 residues. Germline loops: CDR1 LGHNA, CDR2 YSLEER.

CDR3 in amino acids: CASREFRGANYGYTF. CDR3 sequence (DNA): TGTGCCAGCAGGGAATTCAGGGGGGCCAACTATGGCTACACCTTC. V and J are TRBV27 and TRBJ1-2, with 7 bases fitting TRBD1. Germline trimming cut 6 bases from V and 2 bases from J; bases unmatched to any gene: 9. The CDR3 extends over 15 amino acids. Germline CDR1 and CDR2: MNHEY and SMNVEV (reference sequence).

This clonotype was seen a handful of times. The V and J genes are TRBV6-2 or TRBV6-3 and TRBJ2-5; 11 bases map to TRBD2. The junction had 0 bases not matched to a gene; V was cut back by 5 bases and J by 1 base. The germline V gene has CDR1 MNHEY and CDR2 SVGEGT. The CDR3 spans 14 residues. CDR3 loop: CASSGTSGQETQYF. CDR3 nucleotide sequence: TGTGCCAGCAGTGGGACTAGCGGCCAAGAGACCCAGTACTTC.

The V and J genes are TRBV7-9 and TRBJ2-1; no clear D. Trimming took off 2 bases at V and 6 bases at J, with 11 bases between the two ends. Germline loops: CDR1 SEHNR, CDR2 FQNEAQ (reference sequence). The CDR3 totals 14 residues. This CDR3 is CASSLPGPRNEQFF. The CDR3 DNA follows: TGTGCCAGCAGCTTACCGGGCCCTCGCAATGAGCAGTTCTTC.

This chain uses TRBV13 with TRBJ2-6; TRBD2 might be the D (6 bases). The CDR3 is 17 amino acids. Looked up from germline, CDR1 is PRHDT and CDR2 is FYEKMQ (reference sequence). V was shortened by 2 bases and J by 0 bases, with 11 bases between the two germline ends. CDR3 coding DNA: TGTGCCAGCAGCTTAAGAGTCGGGGGCTCTGGGGCCAACGTCCTGACTTTC. Translating it yields CASSLRVGGSGANVLTF.

This clonotype turned up a few times. V is TRBV27 and J is TRBJ2-1, with no clear D. Per germline, CDR1 MNHEY and CDR2 SMNVEV (reference sequence). This CDR3 has 14 residues. Trimming shortened V by 4 bases and J by 4 bases, and 11 bases separated the two germline ends. Here the CDR3 DNA reads TGTGCCAGCAGTTCGGCCGGGTCATACAATGAGCAGTTCTTC. Translating it yields CASSSAGSYNEQFF.

This clonotype was detected many times. The rearrangement links TRBV4-2 to TRBJ1-3, with D hard to call. Germline V gene lookup returns CDR1 LGHNA and CDR2 YNFKEQ. V lost 6 bases, J lost 2 bases, and 14 bases lay in between. This CDR3 has 15 residues. The CDR3 nucleotides read TGTGCCAGCAGATTAGGACTGAGCACTGGAAACACCATATATTTT. Its protein is CASRLGLSTGNTIYF.

The J gene is TRBJ2-7, the V gene TRBV29-1; tentatively, D is TRBD1 (7 bases). The CDR3 runs to 13 residues. Looked up from germline, CDR1 is SQVTM and CDR2 is ANQGSEA. Trimming shortened V by 7 bases and J by 2 bases, and 15 bases separated the two germline ends. The CDR3, as DNA: TGCAGCGGCGGAGGGACAGCTGCCTACGAGCAGTACTTC. Translation: CSGGGTAAYEQYF.

The chain has TRBV5-6 and TRBJ2-1, with TRBD1 matching over 8 bases. Losses at the gene ends were 2 bases for V and 8 bases for J; bases not matched to a gene: 9. The germline V gene encodes CDR1 SGHDT and CDR2 YYEEEE. CDR3 length: 15 amino acids. CDR3 sequence: CASSFNYGQGYEQFF. For the CDR3, the DNA is TGTGCCAGCAGCTTCAACTACGGACAGGGCTATGAGCAGTTCTTC.

The chain recombines TRBV10-3 with TRBJ2-1, with 10 bases matching TRBD2. The germline V gene encodes CDR1 ENHRY and CDR2 SYGVKD. The CDR3 spans 15 residues. V was clipped by 6 bases and J by 0 bases; unmatched bases: 2. CDR3 sequence (DNA): TGTGCCATCAGCCCTAGCGGGAGCTCCTACAATGAGCAGTTCTTC. Translating gives CAISPSGSSYNEQFF.

In its sample, this clonotype was seen a few times. The rearrangement joins TRBV20-1 to TRBJ1-2; perhaps TRBD1 as D (5 bases). Deletions cut 0 bases from V and 5 bases from J, with 13 bases between. The CDR3 is made up of 14 amino acids. CDR1 is DFQATT and CDR2 is SNEGSKA in the germline V gene (reference sequence). The CDR3 sequence is CSARDRDQAYGYTF. CDR3 DNA sequence: TGCAGTGCTAGAGATCGGGACCAGGCGTATGGCTACACCTTC.

This clonotype showed up many times. The rearrangement links TRBV12-3 or TRBV12-4 to TRBJ2-3; D is undetermined. Trimming took off 3 bases at V and 2 bases at J, with 6 bases between the two ends. CDR3 size: 13 residues. The CDR3 region is CASSFVDTDTQYF. The DNA of the CDR3 is TGTGCCAGCAGTTTCGTGGACACAGATACGCAGTATTTT.

This sequence joins TRBV20-1 and TRBJ2-1; 10 nucleotides line up with TRBD2. The V gene's germline CDR1 is DFQATT and CDR2 SNEGSKA (reference sequence). The CDR3 extends over 16 amino acids. Trimming took 5 bases from V and 1 from J; bases not matched to a gene: 8. CDR3 sequence: CSAAQQREGSYNEQFF. DNA for the CDR3: TGCAGTGCTGCGCAACAGCGGGAGGGGTCCTACAATGAGCAGTTCTTC.

The CDR3 loop reads CASSLDTGLSYEQYF. The CDR3 DNA sequence: TGCGCCAGCAGCTTGGATACGGGCCTCTCCTACGAGCAGTACTTC. The rearrangement links TRBV5-1 to TRBJ2-7, with D unclear. The CDR3 runs 15 residues. V was cut by 0 bases and J by 0 bases, with 10 bases left in between. CDR1 is SGHRS and CDR2 is YFSETQ in the germline V gene.